The clone carrying this T cell receptor beta chain was seen ten or more times. Specified time point: longitudinal time-point 3. PBMCs stored at -80 C, 2 million in total, were the source of the unsorted libraries. The data are from a study of neurological immune-mediated disorders. The cDNA was generated through 5'RACE incorporating 10-nucleotide random UMIs. TCRdb itself ran the 5' RACE reads through MiXCR, one entry per CDR3 protein. Of tens of thousands of distinct CDR3 sequences in the sample, approximately 11% are singletons; the top ten hold roughly 10%. The V and J ends lost 4 bases and 0 bases respectively, with 6 bases between them. The germline gives CDR1 SQVTM, CDR2 ANQGSEA. This CDR3 contains 13 residues.

The TCR comes from a male donor with HTLV-1-associated myelopathy (HAM/TSP). The chain combines TRBV29-1 with TRBJ1-4; no clear D gene. Specimen: PBMCs. The CDR3 DNA reads TGCAGCGTTGGAGGAGCAACTAATGAAAAACTGTTTTTT. Its protein product is CSVGGATNEKLFF.